This TCR beta chain emerged from a study of T-cell reconstitution after alpha-beta-depleted transplantation in children. Whole-study findings and limits: The origin of alpha-beta T cells about two months after transplant was reportedly several hundred expanded graft clones. Some patients' high day-60 TCRbeta diversity was traced to surviving recipient T cells and thymic progenitors. From newly produced T cells came most of the T-cell counts and diversity one year after transplant.

Preparation of the TCRbeta library involved a method that used unique molecular identifiers. TCRdb analysed the PCR reads with MiXCR anew, one entry per CDR3 protein. The sample has hundreds of thousands of distinct CDR3 sequences; roughly a tenth are singletons. This clonotype was observed at least ten times. Its antigen is as yet unknown. The germline CDR1 and CDR2 sequences are SGDLS and YYNGEE. The CDR3 has 16 amino acids. Trimming cost V 0 bases and J 8 bases; bases outside gene matches: 10. The chain uses TRBV9 and TRBJ2-1; 8 bases align to TRBD2. The source is a child between 2 and 9 years old with inherited bone marrow failure, due to receive a stem cell transplant. Material: PBMCs, obtained before TCRalphabeta/CD19-depleted stem cell transplant. The CDR3 bases are TGTGCCAGCAGCGTAGCGAGCGGGAGAGGTAACTATGAGCAGTTCTTC. Its protein is CASSVASGRGNYEQFF.